Below are 17 T cell receptor beta chains sequenced from a single sample in a study of response to subunit inactivated influenza vaccine. TCRdb reprocessed the RT-PCR reads via MiXCR and lists one record per CDR3 protein. This table holds around 490,000 distinct CDR3 sequences, under 9% found once. The source was PBMCs from blood, collected around 2 years after vaccination. The receptors here all came from a man aged 50-75 years who received an inactivated influenza vaccine.

This clonotype was observed a handful of times. The V gene is TRBV18, the J gene TRBJ2-3; 8 bases are a match to TRBD1. CDR3 length: 15 residues. Trimming at V came to 3 bases and at J to 9 bases, leaving 11 bases not matched to a gene. Per the germline V gene, CDR1 is KGHSH and CDR2 is LQKENI. For the CDR3, the DNA is TGTGCCAGCTCACCGCCCGGGACAGGTCTCGGCACGCAGTATTTT. It specifies CASSPPGTGLGTQYF.

This clonotype was seen only once. A read error may explain this, as a much larger clone is one base away. The rearrangement uses TRBV5-1 and TRBJ1-3; D is undetermined. The CDR3 sequence is 15 residues long. Germline V gene lookup returns CDR1 SGHRS and CDR2 YFSETQ. The CDR3 DNA follows: TGCGCCAGAAGCTCGGACGGTAGCTCTGGAAACACCATATATTTT. Translating it yields CARSSDGSSGNTIYF.

This chain connects TRBV19 to TRBJ1-5; 9 bases align to TRBD1. CDR1 LNHDA and CDR2 SQIVND come from the germline V gene (reference sequence). The J segment lost 2 bases and the V segment lost 7 bases, leaving 6 bases of the junction unmatched. CDR3 length: 15 residues. DNA of the CDR3: TGTGCCAGTAAGGACAGGGGTTGGGGCAATCAGCCCCAGCATTTT. This translates into CASKDRGWGNQPQHF.

The genes are TRBV9 and TRBJ2-4; D unclear. The CDR3 is 15 residues long. CDR1 is SGDLS, CDR2 YYNGEE, per germline. Trimming took off 5 bases at V and 0 bases at J, with 12 bases between the two ends. This chain's CDR3 is CASRVPTLAKNIQYF. DNA of the CDR3: TGTGCCAGCAGGGTACCGACTCTAGCCAAAAACATTCAGTACTTC.

This clonotype was counted only a few times. V and J are TRBV20-1 and TRBJ2-2, with TRBD2 matching 8 bases. CDR3 length equals 15 residues. Germline CDR1 reads DFQATT; CDR2 reads SNEGSKA (reference sequence). V lost 3 bases and J lost 1; bases outside the gene matches: 4. The CDR3 is CSASGLAGNTGELFF. For the CDR3, the DNA is TGCAGTGCTAGTGGGCTAGCGGGGAACACCGGGGAGCTGTTTTTT.

The rearrangement joins TRBV28 to TRBJ2-1, with D perhaps TRBD2 (5 bases). The CDR3 is made up of 14 amino acids. Trimming cost V 3 bases and J 2 bases, with 8 bases left between them. The germline CDR1 and CDR2 sequences are MDHEN and SYDVKM. DNA for the CDR3: TGTGCCAGCAGTTTTGACGGGGCCTACAATGAGCAGTTCTTC. Translated: CASSFDGAYNEQFF.

The CDR3 region is CASTPQGSYNSPLHF. Here the CDR3 DNA reads TGTGCCAGCACGCCACAGGGCTCCTATAATTCACCCCTCCACTTT. The chain combines TRBV7-2 with TRBJ1-6, with TRBD1 as a possible D gene (6 bases). The germline CDR1 and CDR2 sequences are SGHTA and FQGNSA. The CDR3 covers 15 residues. V lost 7 bases to trimming and J lost 0 bases, with 10 bases between them.

CDR3 sequence (DNA): TGTGCCAGCAGTTACTCTCCAAACACGGACACCTCGTACACTGAAGCTTTCTTT. The encoded protein is CASSYSPNTDTSYTEAFF. The rearrangement uses TRBV6-5 and TRBJ1-1; D may be TRBD1 (5 bases). This CDR3 region has 18 residues. Per germline, CDR1 MNHEY and CDR2 SVGAGI. Trimming shortened V by 0 bases and J by 3 bases, and 20 bases separated the two germline ends.

This clonotype was seen a handful of times. The V and J genes are TRBV20-1 and TRBJ2-2; tentative D call: TRBD1 (6 bases). Germline V lookup: CDR1 DFQATT, CDR2 SNEGSKA (reference sequence). The V end lost 4 bases, the J end lost 2 bases, and 11 bases lay between the germline ends. This CDR3 is built from 14 residues. Here the CDR3 reads CSANRDINTGELFF. CDR3 nucleotide sequence: TGCAGTGCTAACAGGGATATTAACACCGGGGAGCTGTTTTTT.

The chain links TRBV7-2 to TRBJ2-5; TRBD1 agrees at 7 bases. The J segment lost 5 bases and the V segment lost 6 bases, leaving 9 bases of the junction unmatched. Germline CDR1 reads SGHTA; CDR2 reads FQGNSA. The CDR3 is 14 residues long. DNA of the CDR3: TGTGCCAGCAGTGAAGGGGGCGTCCCGGAGACCCAGTACTTC. The encoded protein is CASSEGGVPETQYF.

This clonotype was recorded many times. The chain uses TRBV10-3 and TRBJ2-3; D gene uncertain. Germline CDR1 and CDR2: ENHRY and SYGVKD. V lost 8 bases and J lost 0, with 12 bases in between. The length of the CDR3 is 14 residues. CDR3 sequence reads: CAIRQEPSTDTQYF. CDR3 nucleotides: TGTGCCATCCGGCAGGAACCTAGCACAGATACGCAGTATTTT.

This clonotype has at least ten counts. The CDR3 sequence is CASGDRSPANEQFF. CDR3 DNA: TGTGCCAGCGGGGACAGGTCGCCCGCGAATGAGCAGTTCTTC. This chain connects TRBV9 to TRBJ2-1, with 8 bases fitting TRBD1. V lost 7 bases, J lost 7 bases, and 10 bases stayed unmatched. Germline CDR1 SGDLS, CDR2 YYNGEE. CDR3 size: 14 residues.

V gene TRBV20-1 combines with J gene TRBJ2-1, with 8 bases fitting TRBD2. CDR3 length: 14 residues. V lost 6 bases, J lost 5 bases, and 9 bases stayed unmatched. In germline, CDR1 is DFQATT, CDR2 SNEGSKA (reference sequence). The DNA for the CDR3 is TGCAGTGCAGAGCCGGGACTAGGGGACAATGAGCAGTTCTTC. This gives the protein CSAEPGLGDNEQFF.

This clonotype was observed a handful of times. V usage is TRBV21-1 and J usage is TRBJ1-6; TRBD1 is taken as the D call from the table, unchecked against the DNA. TRBV21-1 is a listed pseudogene. The CDR3 totals 17 residues. The CDR3: CASSKVNRDSYNSPLHF. The CDR3 nucleotides read TGTGCCAGCAGCAAAGTGAACAGGGATTCCTATAATTCACCCCTCCACTTT.

In regard to this clonotype: This may come from a read error, since a much larger clone is one base off. This rearrangement joins TRBV12-3 or TRBV12-4 to TRBJ2-3, with D uncertain. Trimming took off 7 bases at V and 6 bases at J, with 11 bases between the two ends. The CDR3 is made up of 12 amino acids. The CDR3 DNA is TGTGCCAGCACTTTTAGTCCGGATACGCAGTATTTT. It encodes CASTFSPDTQYF.

This clonotype was counted a few times. The V gene is TRBV12-3 or TRBV12-4, the J gene TRBJ1-2; D is unclear. The CDR3 runs to 14 residues. The V gene lost 4 bases and the J gene lost 4 bases, with 13 bases spanning the gap. The CDR3 is CASSSARASYGYTF. In nucleotides, the CDR3 is TGTGCCAGCAGTTCCGCACGGGCCTCCTATGGCTACACCTTC.

The rearrangement links TRBV20-1 to TRBJ2-7, with D uncertain. CDR1 DFQATT and CDR2 SNEGSKA come from the germline V gene (reference sequence). The germline V and J ends were trimmed by 0 bases and 3 bases, with 6 bases remaining between them. The CDR3 totals 12 residues. In DNA form, the CDR3 reads TGCAGTGCTAGAGATGGGAACTACGAGCAGTACTTC. This codes for CSARDGNYEQYF.